The 18 T cell receptor beta chains below come from one sample, sequenced in a study of blood T cells in healthy people across ages (dated by TCRdb to between 2014 and 2017). Libraries were prepared through 5' RACE. The run used an Illumina HiSeq 2500. A second PCR of about 7 to 12 cycles was run with a J-beta primer mix and a sample-barcoded 5' primer. TCRdb reprocessing: public reads trimmed at Q25 with fastp, clones called with MiXCR, in-frame beta chains kept. Duplicate CDR3 protein sequences are folded into a single record with the most common DNA and genes. This sample is represented by some 1.4 million distinct CDR3 sequences; approximately 42% of them were singletons. The ten largest make up 7.9% of the sample. Sequenced input: blood. Receptor source: a woman between 18 and 29 years old in good health.

The chain combines TRBV2 with TRBJ1-2, with 8 bases aligning to TRBD1. The CDR3 is 14 residues long. Germline-derived CDR1 and CDR2 are SNHLY and FYNNEI. Trimming took 2 bases from V and 5 from J; bases not matched to a gene: 4. CDR3 bases: TGTGCCAGCAGTGAAAACAGGGGGGGGTATGGCTACACCTTC. Translated: CASSENRGGYGYTF.

The CDR3 loop reads CASSLGGTRSVLAKNIQYF. CDR3 sequence (DNA): TGTGCCAGCAGCTTGGGTGGGACAAGAAGCGTCCTAGCCAAAAACATTCAGTACTTC. The V call is TRBV5-4, the J call TRBJ2-4; a possible D gene is TRBD1 (6 bases). V dropped 0 bases and J dropped 0 bases, with 19 bases sitting between them. In germline, CDR1 is SGHNT, CDR2 YYREEE (reference sequence). The CDR3 contains 19 residues.

This clonotype was found a few times. The V gene is TRBV7-3, the J gene TRBJ2-3; 7 positions agree with TRBD2. The V and J ends lost 5 bases and 4 bases, in that order; junction bases with no gene match: 6. CDR1 SGHTA and CDR2 FQGTGA come from the germline V gene. This CDR3 is built from 14 residues. CDR3 nucleotide sequence: TGTGCCAGCAGCCAAGCTACTAGCGCAGATACGCAGTATTTT. Encoded protein: CASSQATSADTQYF.

V usage is TRBV2 and J usage is TRBJ2-1; weak D call: TRBD2 (5 bases). Per germline, CDR1 SNHLY and CDR2 FYNNEI. This CDR3 region has 14 residues. V gave up 3 bases and J gave up 5 bases, with 11 bases separating them. CDR3 in amino acids: CASSEAGSHNEQFF. The CDR3 coding sequence is TGTGCCAGCAGTGAGGCGGGTAGCCACAATGAGCAGTTCTTC.

This clonotype was picked up a small number of times. The rearrangement joins TRBV7-2 to TRBJ2-3; 12 bases match TRBD2. CDR1 SGHTA and CDR2 FQGNSA come from the germline V gene. The CDR3 has 16 residues. Unmatched junction bases numbered 7, after V lost 5 bases and J lost 4 bases. The CDR3 is CASSARLAGDADTQYF. As DNA, the CDR3 is TGTGCCAGCAGCGCGCGACTAGCGGGAGACGCAGATACGCAGTATTTT. The complete variable domain, with remaining parts taken from reference TRBV7-2 and TRBJ2-3, reads GAGVSQSPSNKVTEKGKDVELRCDPISGHTALYWYRQSLGQGLEFLIYFQGNSAPDKSGLPSDRFSAERTGGSVSTLTIQRTQQEDSAVYLCASSARLAGDADTQYFGPGTRLTVL.

This clonotype was seen more than once but under ten times. V is TRBV18 and J is TRBJ2-5; D is unclear. Germline CDR1 reads KGHSH; CDR2 reads LQKENI. The CDR3 is 14 residues long. The V end lost 0 bases, the J end lost 4 bases, and 9 bases lay between the germline ends. CDR3 residues: CASSPPGTPETQYF. CDR3 coding DNA: TGTGCCAGCTCACCACCGGGAACTCCAGAGACCCAGTACTTC.

The chain joins TRBV10-3 to TRBJ2-1; no clear D gene. V lost 7 bases, J lost 3 bases, and 4 bases lay in between. Germline values: CDR1 ENHRY, CDR2 SYGVKD. The CDR3 is 11 amino acids. DNA for the CDR3: TGTGCCATCACGGACTACAATGAGCAGTTCTTC. As protein: CAITDYNEQFF.

This clonotype was seen only once. V usage is TRBV5-1 and J usage is TRBJ1-2; D perhaps matches TRBD1 (5 bases). The CDR3 runs 16 residues. Trimming removed 0 bases at V and 5 bases at J, with 17 bases between. Germline CDR1 reads SGHRS; CDR2 reads YFSETQ. The CDR3 DNA reads as TGCGCCAGCAGCTTGGACGTCAGGGCCAGGGAGTATGGCTACACCTTC. Residues: CASSLDVRAREYGYTF.

The chain carries TRBV20-1 and TRBJ2-7; no clear D. Per the germline V gene, CDR1 is DFQATT and CDR2 is SNEGSKA (reference sequence). The CDR3 is made up of 16 amino acids. V was shortened by 0 bases and J by 0 bases, with 15 bases between the two germline ends. The CDR3 loop reads CSARDKQRPSSYEQYF. The DNA of the CDR3 is TGCAGTGCTAGAGATAAGCAGCGTCCGAGCTCCTACGAGCAGTACTTC.

This clonotype was seen only a few times. This chain connects TRBV12-3 or TRBV12-4 to TRBJ2-7, with 9 positions matching TRBD2. The J call is in doubt because the DNA end fits TRBJ2-5 better. This CDR3 spans 15 amino acids. CDR3 nucleotides: TGTGCCAGCAGGGAAGCGGGGGGTCTACCTGGGACCCAGTACTTC. Translated, it gives CASREAGGLPGTQYF.

The J gene is TRBJ1-2, the V gene TRBV6-6; 7 bases are a match to TRBD1. There are 16 residues in the CDR3. V lost 2 bases and J lost 2; bases outside the gene matches: 8. The germline V gene has CDR1 MNHNY and CDR2 SVGAGI (reference sequence). CDR3 nucleotides: TGTGCCAGCAGTTACCTTAAACCAGGGGGAAACTATGGCTACACCTTC. It is translated as CASSYLKPGGNYGYTF.

The chain has TRBV7-2 and TRBJ2-7, with D possibly called TRBD1 or TRBD2 (6 bases each). CDR3 size: 16 residues. V was clipped by 5 bases and J by 3 bases, with 20 bases between them. Germline CDR1 reads SGHTA; CDR2 reads FQGNSA. The chain's CDR3 is CASSLSGANLNYEQYF. Written as DNA, the CDR3 is TGTGCCAGCAGCCTATCGGGGGCGAACCTTAACTACGAGCAGTACTTC.

In this sample, this clonotype turned up many times. The chain carries TRBV20-1 and TRBJ2-7; possibly TRBD2 for D (5 bases). Germline V CDR1 and CDR2: DFQATT, SNEGSKA (reference sequence). The CDR3 sequence is 14 residues long. V shed 1 base and J shed 2 bases, with 12 bases lying between them. The CDR3 reads CSARVSGKTYEQYF. The CDR3 DNA is TGCAGTGCTAGAGTGAGCGGAAAAACCTACGAGCAGTACTTC.

This clonotype was seen repeatedly, ten times or more. The rearrangement joins TRBV6-6 to TRBJ1-1; the match to TRBD1 covers 11 bases. The CDR3 contains 15 residues. Trimming took 6 bases from V and 4 from J; bases not matched to a gene: 7. Germline V CDR1 and CDR2: MNHNY, SVGAGI (reference sequence). The CDR3 DNA reads as TGTGCCAGCAGATACGGGACAGGGGGAGTCACTGAAGCTTTCTTT. It yields the protein CASRYGTGGVTEAFF.

This clonotype showed up just once. V and J are TRBV25-1 and TRBJ2-2; no definite D call. The CDR3 runs 11 residues. Germline CDR1 is MGHDK and CDR2 is SYGVNS. Trimming shortened V by 4 bases and J by 7 bases, and 4 bases separated the two germline ends. Here the CDR3 reads CASSAVGELFF. The CDR3 nucleotides are TGTGCCAGCAGTGCGGTCGGGGAGCTGTTTTTT. The full variable domain, rest sourced from reference TRBV25-1 and TRBJ2-2, is EADIYQTPRYLVIGTGKKITLECSQTMGHDKMYWYQQDPGMELHLIHYSYGVNSTEKGDLSSESTVSRIRTEHFPLTLESARPSHTSQYLCASSAVGELFFGEGSRLTVL.

This chain uses TRBV10-3 with TRBJ2-5, with D possibly being TRBD2 (6 bases). V gave up 4 bases and J gave up 11 bases, with 17 bases separating them. Germline loops: CDR1 ENHRY, CDR2 SYGVKD. The CDR3 has 13 amino acids. CDR3 protein: CAISGRDSNEQYF. DNA of the CDR3: TGTGCCATCAGTGGGCGGGATAGCAATGAGCAGTACTTC.

V and J are TRBV21-1 and TRBJ2-2; the D segment call TRBD1 is taken from the table without a DNA check. TRBV21-1 is annotated as a pseudogene. The CDR3 consists of 16 residues. CDR3 in amino acids: CASRAGGDRHTGELFF. CDR3 nucleotides: TGTGCCAGCAGAGCAGGGGGAGACAGGCACACCGGGGAGCTGTTTTTT.

This clonotype was seen a few times. This sequence joins TRBV2 and TRBJ2-7; D could derive from TRBD1 or TRBD2 (6 bases each). Trimming pared 10 bases from V and 3 bases from J, leaving 16 bases between. Germline-derived CDR1 and CDR2 are SNHLY and FYNNEI. The CDR3 extends over 13 amino acids. CDR3 sequence reads: CAKDRLGGYEQYF. CDR3 bases: TGTGCCAAGGACAGACTGGGAGGCTACGAGCAGTACTTC.